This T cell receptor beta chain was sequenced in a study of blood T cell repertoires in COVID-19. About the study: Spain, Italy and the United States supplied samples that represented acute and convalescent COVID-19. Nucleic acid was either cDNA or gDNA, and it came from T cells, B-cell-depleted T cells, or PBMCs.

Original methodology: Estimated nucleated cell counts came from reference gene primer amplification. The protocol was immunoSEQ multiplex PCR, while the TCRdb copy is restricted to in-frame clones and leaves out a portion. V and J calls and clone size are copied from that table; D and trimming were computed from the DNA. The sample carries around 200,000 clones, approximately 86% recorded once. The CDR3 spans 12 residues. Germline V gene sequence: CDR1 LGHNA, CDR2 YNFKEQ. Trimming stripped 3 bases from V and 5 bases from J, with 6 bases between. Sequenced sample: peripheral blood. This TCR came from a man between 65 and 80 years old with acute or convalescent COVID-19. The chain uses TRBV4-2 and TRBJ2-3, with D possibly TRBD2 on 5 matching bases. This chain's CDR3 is CASSQGEDTQYF. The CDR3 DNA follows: TGTGCCAGCAGCCAGGGAGAAGATACGCAGTATTTT.